This T cell receptor beta chain was recorded in a study of T cells in Graves' hyperthyroidism and ophthalmopathy. With respect to this clonotype: Mismatch with germline at one junction end may stem from a read error.

Germline-derived CDR1 and CDR2 are MNHNS and SASEGT. The CDR3 covers 14 residues. RNA transcripts served as the template for amplifying TCR beta CDR3 regions. A first-round RT-PCR of the TCR CDR3 used the HTBI primer set. MiXCR, run by TCRdb on the multiplex PCR reads, gives a single entry per CDR3 protein. The table includes fewer than 550,000 distinct CDR3 sequences, less than 25% detected once. This chain links TRBV6-1 with TRBJ1-2; unclear D gene. Material for sequencing was blood. The receptor comes from a woman in her twenties or thirties with Graves' ophthalmopathy. The CDR3 region is CASSITFRAYGYTF. The CDR3 coding sequence is TGTGCCAGCAGTATAACGTTCCGGGCCTATGGTTACACCTTC.